The 25 T cell receptor beta chains below all came from one sample that was sequenced in a study of T cells in Graves' hyperthyroidism and ophthalmopathy. TCR beta CDR3 regions were amplified from RNA transcripts. HTBI primers were used for first-round RT-PCR of the TCR CDR3. TCRdb reprocessed the multiplex PCR reads with MiXCR, giving one entry per CDR3 protein. The data show roughly 510,000 distinct CDR3 sequences, around 43% seen once. The specimen sequenced was peripheral blood or thyroid tissue (not recorded which). The receptors here all came from an adult woman with Graves' disease, either hyperthyroidism or ophthalmopathy (not recorded which).

Of note for this clonotype: At one end the junction does not follow the germline gene, possibly because of a read error. The chain joins TRBV29-1 to TRBJ2-2; 7 bases map to TRBD2. The CDR3 contains 14 residues. Per germline, CDR1 SQVTM and CDR2 ANQGSEA. Written as DNA, the CDR3 is TGCAGCGCCGAGGCGGGGGACTTCACCGGGGAGCTGTTCTTT. This sequence encodes CSAEAGDFTGELFF.

This clonotype was observed at least ten times. The chain has TRBV29-1 and TRBJ1-1, with 8 bases lining up with TRBD1. Germline-derived CDR1 and CDR2 are SQVTM and ANQGSEA. V trimming: 7 bases; J trimming: 5 bases; junction bases outside the gene matches: 9. CDR3 length: 13 amino acids. CDR3 loop: CSALNRGWTEAFF. CDR3 DNA: TGCAGCGCATTAAACAGGGGGTGGACTGAAGCTTTCTTT.

This clonotype was counted between two and nine times. This rearrangement joins TRBV7-6 to TRBJ1-2; 7 bases are a match to TRBD1. The CDR3 length is 14 residues. Germline CDR1 and CDR2: SGHVS and FNYEAQ. V was pared by 5 bases and J by 4 bases, with 7 bases of the junction left unmatched. CDR3 DNA sequence: TGTGCCAGCAGCAACCCGGGACAGATCTATGGCTACACCTTC. This encodes CASSNPGQIYGYTF.

The chain joins TRBV29-1 to TRBJ1-2; D gene unclear. CDR3 size: 14 residues. The germline CDR1 and CDR2 sequences are SQVTM and ANQGSEA. Trimming cost V 3 bases and J 0 bases, with 11 bases left between them. DNA of the CDR3: TGCAGCGTTGAGGCGGACGTTGCTAACTATGGCTACACCTTC. Protein product: CSVEADVANYGYTF.

This clonotype was counted ten times or more. The genes are TRBV27 and TRBJ1-5, with D unclear. Trimming took off 0 bases at V and 6 bases at J, with 9 bases between the two ends. CDR1 MNHEY and CDR2 SMNVEV come from the germline V gene (reference sequence). The CDR3 length is 14 residues. DNA of the CDR3: TGTGCCAGCAGTTTATCCCGTGGTAGTCAGCCCCAGCATTTT. This gives the protein CASSLSRGSQPQHF.

Written as DNA, the CDR3 is TGTGCCAGCAGCTTAGGAGGACAGGGTCCGGAGACCCAGTACTTC. Translation gives CASSLGGQGPETQYF. The J gene is TRBJ2-5, the V gene TRBV11-3; 8 bases match TRBD1. The trim removed 1 base at V and 5 bases at J, leaving 6 bases unmatched. CDR1 and CDR2 from the germline V gene are SGHNT and YENEEA. This CDR3 is 15 amino acids long.

In this sample, this clonotype turned up many times. J is TRBJ2-7 and V is TRBV2; 9 bases match TRBD2. CDR1 is SNHLY and CDR2 is FYNNEI in the germline V gene. Trimming cost V 7 bases and J 1 base; bases outside gene matches: 8. The CDR3 has 15 residues. In DNA, the CDR3 is TGTGCCAGCATGGGCGCGGGAGGGTTTTCCTACGAGCAGTACTTC. Residues: CASMGAGGFSYEQYF.

V usage is TRBV18 and J usage is TRBJ1-6, with 7 bases lining up with TRBD1. CDR3 length: 14 amino acids. The trim removed 5 bases at V and 8 bases at J, leaving 6 bases unmatched. Germline values: CDR1 KGHSH, CDR2 LQKENI. For the CDR3, the DNA is TGTGCCAGCTCAGGGGACAGCGGGGATTCACCCCTCCACTTT. Protein product: CASSGDSGDSPLHF. Full variable domain (missing parts from reference TRBV18 and TRBJ1-6): NAGVMQNPRHLVRRRGQEARLRCSPMKGHSHVYWYRQLPEEGLKFMVYLQKENIIDESGMPKERFSAEFPKEGPSILRIQQVVRGDSAAYFCASSGDSGDSPLHFGNGTRLTVT.

There are a few counts of this clonotype. J is TRBJ2-7 and V is TRBV27, with 7 positions matching TRBD2. Germline V gene sequence: CDR1 MNHEY, CDR2 SMNVEV (reference sequence). CDR3 length equals 16 residues. V shed 6 bases and J 0 bases; nucleotides not matched to a gene: 11. This CDR3 is CASSLTRPSGSYEQYF. CDR3 bases: TGTGCCAGCAGCCTCACACGGCCTAGCGGCTCCTACGAGCAGTACTTC.

The chain carries TRBV24-1 and TRBJ1-5, with D uncertain. CDR3 length: 12 residues. Per germline, CDR1 KGHDR and CDR2 SFDVKD. V was pared by 3 bases and J by 11 bases, with 10 bases between. CDR3 region: CATSDGTRTQHF. The CDR3 DNA sequence: TGTGCCACCAGTGATGGAACTAGGACCCAGCATTTT.

This clonotype was found a few times. The V gene is TRBV10-2, the J gene TRBJ1-1; 9 nucleotides line up with TRBD1. The V gene's germline CDR1 is WSHSY and CDR2 SAAADI. Trimming cost V 8 bases and J 6 bases; bases outside gene matches: 10. CDR3 length: 14 residues. CDR3 in amino acids: CASVGDRVFAEAFF. CDR3 DNA: TGCGCCAGCGTAGGGGACAGGGTTTTCGCTGAAGCTTTCTTT.

The J gene is TRBJ2-7, the V gene TRBV29-1; no firm D call. The ends were cut back, 4 bases at V and 7 bases at J, with 8 bases in the middle. This CDR3 is built from 10 residues. The germline gives CDR1 SQVTM, CDR2 ANQGSEA. Here the CDR3 reads CSVVGQEQYF. CDR3 sequence (DNA): TGCAGCGTTGTGGGCCAGGAGCAGTACTTC.

As to this clonotype: A read error may explain this, as a much larger clone is one base away. As DNA, the CDR3 is TGCAGTGCTAAGGTCGGGGGGAACACCGGGGGGCTGTTTTTT. Protein sequence: CSAKVGGNTGGLFF. The rearrangement joins TRBV20-1 to TRBJ2-2; TRBD2 aligns across 7 bases. The germline V gene encodes CDR1 DFQATT and CDR2 SNEGSKA (reference sequence). The CDR3 consists of 14 residues.

This clonotype was seen repeatedly, ten times or more. The chain has TRBV10-3 and TRBJ1-3; 7 bases agree with TRBD1. Germline assignment: CDR1 ENHRY and CDR2 SYGVKD. The ends lost 3 bases at V and 8 bases at J; junction bases unmatched: 16. This CDR3 spans 17 amino acids. CDR3 sequence: CAISDAPPGQRGDTIYF. CDR3 DNA sequence: TGTGCCATCAGTGACGCCCCCCCGGGACAGAGAGGGGACACCATATATTTT.

The chain joins TRBV4-3 to TRBJ1-2, with 9 bases lining up with TRBD1. In germline, CDR1 is LGHNA, CDR2 YSLEER. J was trimmed by 8 bases and V by 3 bases; bases with no gene match: 7. This CDR3 region has 14 residues. The CDR3 region is CASSQMGQGNGYTF. The CDR3 DNA follows: TGCGCCAGCAGCCAGATGGGACAGGGCAACGGCTACACCTTC.

The J gene is TRBJ1-5, the V gene TRBV12-3 or TRBV12-4, with D uncertain. Trimming shortened V by 6 bases and J by 11 bases, and 20 bases separated the two germline ends. The CDR3 contains 14 residues. The CDR3 sequence: CASSRTTEGLAQHF. The CDR3, as DNA: TGTGCCAGCAGCCGTACTACCGAGGGTTTGGCCCAGCATTTT.

This clonotype appeared many times. The rearrangement uses TRBV29-1 and TRBJ1-2, with D hard to call. The germline V gene encodes CDR1 SQVTM and CDR2 ANQGSEA. This CDR3 has 10 residues. V dropped 3 bases and J dropped 4 bases, with 3 bases sitting between them. The CDR3 region has the DNA TGCAGCGTTGAGAGCTATGGCTACACCTTC. Translated: CSVESYGYTF.

This clonotype was seen at least ten times. The chain carries TRBV12-3 or TRBV12-4 and TRBJ1-2, with unresolved D. The CDR3 is 15 residues long. The V end was cut by 5 bases, the J end by 4 bases, with 17 bases between. The CDR3: CASSPQPRGFYGYTF. The CDR3 bases are TGTGCCAGCAGTCCCCAGCCCCGGGGTTTCTATGGCTACACCTTC.

The J gene is TRBJ1-1, the V gene TRBV6-4, with 7 bases aligning to TRBD1. Trimming took 5 bases from V and 0 from J; bases not matched to a gene: 6. From germline, CDR1 is MRHNA and CDR2 SNTAGT. The CDR3 consists of 15 residues. CDR3 loop: CASSKTGDLNTEAFF. The CDR3 region has the DNA TGTGCCAGCAGTAAAACAGGGGATCTGAACACTGAAGCTTTCTTT.

There are a few counts of this clonotype. This may arise from a read error, as a much more abundant clone is one base away. The V gene is TRBV19, the J gene TRBJ1-3; the match to TRBD1 covers 9 bases. CDR3 length: 17 residues. Germline CDR1 and CDR2: LNHDA and SQIVND (reference sequence). DNA of the CDR3: TGTGCCAGTAGTGCGGGGACAGGGTGGCGCCCTGGAAGCACCATATATTTT. This encodes CASSAGTGWRPGSTIYF.

This clonotype was counted only a few times. The chain combines TRBV29-1 with TRBJ2-7, with D possibly matching TRBD2 (6 bases). The CDR3 is 12 amino acids. Trimming removed 4 bases at V and 6 bases at J, with 13 bases between. Germline assignment: CDR1 SQVTM and CDR2 ANQGSEA. In DNA, the CDR3 is TGCAGCGTTGGGAGGGCCAGTTCCGAGCAGTACTTC. Translating gives CSVGRASSEQYF.

There are many counts of this clonotype. The genes are TRBV3-1 and TRBJ1-1; the D is unclear. In germline, CDR1 is LGHDT, CDR2 YNNKEL (reference sequence). The CDR3 is 15 residues long. Trimming left V 3 bases short and J 3 bases short, with 14 bases between. CDR3 nucleotide sequence: TGTGCCAGCAGCCATGCCCCTTCTGATCACACTGAAGCTTTCTTT. Amino acid sequence: CASSHAPSDHTEAFF.

The rearrangement uses TRBV28 and TRBJ2-7; TRBD2 matches 10 bases. The CDR3 totals 16 residues. V lost 1 base to trimming and J lost 4 bases; unmatched junction nucleotides: 7. Germline-derived CDR1 and CDR2 are MDHEN and SYDVKM. CDR3 sequence (DNA): TGTGCCAGCAGTTTATATAGCGGGAGGCCGTTGTACGAGCAGTACTTC. This translates into CASSLYSGRPLYEQYF.

This rearrangement joins TRBV7-2 to TRBJ2-7; the D gene is possibly TRBD2 (5 bases). CDR3 length: 15 residues. V lost 4 bases to trimming and J lost 3 bases, with 16 bases between them. The germline gives CDR1 SGHTA, CDR2 FQGNSA. The CDR3: CASSWNGIGDYEQYF. The CDR3 DNA is TGTGCCAGCAGCTGGAACGGGATTGGGGACTACGAGCAGTACTTC.

This clonotype has a count of ten or more. The gene calls are TRBV9 and TRBJ2-7, with 15 bases identical to TRBD2. The V segment lost 0 bases and the J segment 2 bases; nucleotides outside the gene matches: 15. This CDR3 contains 21 residues. Germline assignment: CDR1 SGDLS and CDR2 YYNGEE. CDR3 in amino acids: CASSVGTGGLAGGNLPYEQYF. CDR3 coding DNA: TGTGCCAGCAGCGTAGGGACTGGGGGACTAGCGGGAGGTAACCTCCCCTACGAGCAGTACTTC.